The 14 T cell receptor beta chains below come from one sample, sequenced in a study of blood T cell repertoires in COVID-19. TCRdb's table, derived via immunoSEQ multiplex PCR, lists solely in-frame clones and lacks some. This table holds approximately 190,000 clones, nearly 85% found once. What was sequenced was peripheral blood. The receptors come from a woman in her 30s with acute or convalescent COVID-19.

The chain combines TRBV19 with TRBJ2-7; unclear D gene. Germline assignment: CDR1 LNHDA and CDR2 SQIVND (reference sequence). V was trimmed by 3 bases and J by 2 bases, leaving 11 bases between them. The CDR3 is made up of 14 amino acids. In nucleotides, the CDR3 is TGTGCCAGTAGTATCAATAGCCTAACCTACGAGCAGTACTTC. Protein sequence: CASSINSLTYEQYF.

The J gene is TRBJ2-1, the V gene TRBV19; TRBD2 matches at 8 bases. The length of the CDR3 is 16 residues. Germline CDR1 LNHDA, CDR2 SQIVND (reference sequence). Trimming at V came to 1 base and at J to 6 bases, leaving 8 bases not matched to a gene. CDR3 region: CASSIAAGGSLNEQFF. In DNA, the CDR3 is TGTGCCAGTAGTATAGCTGCGGGGGGCAGTCTCAATGAGCAGTTCTTC.

The chain is built from TRBV6-6 and TRBJ2-7; D is unresolved. Deletions cut 6 bases from V and 5 bases from J, with 8 bases between. CDR3 length: 11 residues. Germline CDR1 and CDR2: MNHNY and SVGAGI (reference sequence). This CDR3 reads CASSDINEQYF. The CDR3 nucleotides read TGTGCCAGCAGCGACATTAACGAGCAGTACTTC.

The chain couples TRBV5-6 to TRBJ2-7; possible D gene TRBD1, 7 bases. Trimming cost V 0 bases and J 2 bases, with 15 bases left between them. This CDR3 is 16 amino acids long. The germline gives CDR1 SGHDT, CDR2 YYEEEE. The CDR3 coding sequence is TGTGCCAGCAGCTTGGTAGGGGCAGGGGGGCCCTACGAGCAGTACTTC. Its translation is CASSLVGAGGPYEQYF.

A few counts support this clone. The gene calls are TRBV4-2 and TRBJ1-2, with a tentative D call TRBD1 (6 bases). CDR1 is LGHNA and CDR2 is YNFKEQ in the germline V gene. The CDR3 has 15 amino acids. Trimming shortened V by 0 bases and J by 0 bases, and 8 bases separated the two germline ends. CDR3: CASSQEPGANYGYTF. The CDR3 DNA is TGTGCCAGCAGCCAAGAGCCAGGGGCTAACTATGGCTACACCTTC.

V and J are TRBV5-5 and TRBJ2-1, with D possibly TRBD2 on 6 matching bases. The V end lost 0 bases, the J end lost 6 bases, and 10 bases lay between the germline ends. This CDR3 region has 14 residues. From germline, CDR1 is SGHKS and CDR2 YYEKEE (reference sequence). The CDR3 loop reads CASSLAGEPNEQFF. The DNA of the CDR3 is TGTGCCAGCAGCTTGGCGGGAGAGCCCAATGAGCAGTTCTTC.

The chain carries TRBV5-5 and TRBJ2-1, with D tentatively TRBD1 (6 bases). Deletions cut 4 bases from V and 10 bases from J, with 15 bases between. The CDR3 runs to 13 residues. Germline V lookup: CDR1 SGHKS, CDR2 YYEKEE (reference sequence). CDR3 coding DNA: TGTGCCAGCAGCGTCAACCCGGACAGAGAGCAGTTCTTC. The encoded protein is CASSVNPDREQFF.

The rearrangement joins TRBV7-8 to TRBJ2-6, with 9 bases aligning to TRBD1. The V and J ends lost 5 bases and 4 bases, in that order; junction bases with no gene match: 3. CDR3 size: 15 residues. Looked up from germline, CDR1 is SGHVS and CDR2 is FQNEAQ. The CDR3 coding sequence is TGTGCCAGCAGCCTACAGGGGGCCGGGGCCAACGTCCTGACTTTC. It translates to CASSLQGAGANVLTF.

This chain connects TRBV5-4 to TRBJ2-3; D remains unclear. This CDR3 has 11 amino acids. Germline V CDR1 and CDR2: SGHNT, YYREEE (reference sequence). Between the trimmed V and J ends, which lost 3 bases and 4 bases, there was a span of 3 bases. The CDR3 DNA sequence: TGTGCCAGCAGCTCTGCAGATACGCAGTATTTT. Translating it yields CASSSADTQYF.

This clone is a singleton in its sample. This sequence joins TRBV19 and TRBJ1-1; D gene ambiguous. Trimming took off 6 bases at V and 1 base at J, with 9 bases between the two ends. Germline lookup yields CDR1 LNHDA and CDR2 SQIVND (reference sequence). The CDR3 extends over 13 amino acids. In DNA form, the CDR3 reads TGTGCCAGTAGCCTCAGACAGAACACTGAAGCTTTCTTT. This encodes CASSLRQNTEAFF.

V gene TRBV6-1 combines with J gene TRBJ2-7, with TRBD1 as a possible D gene (6 bases). The germline CDR1 and CDR2 sequences are MNHNS and SASEGT. The CDR3 spans 15 residues. Trimming took 3 bases from V and 2 from J, leaving 14 bases between them. CDR3 sequence reads: CASSEPGTTTYEQYF. The CDR3 nucleotides are TGTGCCAGCAGTGAGCCCGGGACAACGACCTACGAGCAGTACTTC.

The genes are TRBV4-3 and TRBJ2-5; possibly TRBD2 for D (6 bases). Trimming cost V 3 bases and J 4 bases, with 12 bases left between them. The germline gives CDR1 LGHNA, CDR2 YSLEER. The CDR3 covers 14 residues. The CDR3 sequence is CASSQAGRGETQYF. CDR3 nucleotide sequence: TGCGCCAGCAGCCAGGCGGGAAGGGGAGAGACCCAGTACTTC.

The chain has TRBV5-1 and TRBJ1-4, with TRBD1 matching over 7 bases. Germline lookup yields CDR1 SGHRS and CDR2 YFSETQ. CDR3 length: 15 residues. V was clipped by 0 bases and J by 7 bases; unmatched bases: 6. CDR3 residues: CASSLAGGGGEKLFF. Written as DNA, the CDR3 is TGCGCCAGCAGCTTGGCCGGAGGGGGCGGTGAAAAACTGTTTTTT.

This clone came up many times. This chain connects TRBV4-2 to TRBJ1-1, with a tentative D call TRBD1 (5 bases). Germline CDR1 LGHNA, CDR2 YNFKEQ. The CDR3 has 15 residues. V was trimmed by 0 bases and J by 9 bases, leaving 17 bases between them. This chain's CDR3 is CASSQDSRVASKAFF. DNA of the CDR3: TGTGCCAGCAGCCAAGATAGCAGGGTAGCCTCTAAAGCTTTCTTT.